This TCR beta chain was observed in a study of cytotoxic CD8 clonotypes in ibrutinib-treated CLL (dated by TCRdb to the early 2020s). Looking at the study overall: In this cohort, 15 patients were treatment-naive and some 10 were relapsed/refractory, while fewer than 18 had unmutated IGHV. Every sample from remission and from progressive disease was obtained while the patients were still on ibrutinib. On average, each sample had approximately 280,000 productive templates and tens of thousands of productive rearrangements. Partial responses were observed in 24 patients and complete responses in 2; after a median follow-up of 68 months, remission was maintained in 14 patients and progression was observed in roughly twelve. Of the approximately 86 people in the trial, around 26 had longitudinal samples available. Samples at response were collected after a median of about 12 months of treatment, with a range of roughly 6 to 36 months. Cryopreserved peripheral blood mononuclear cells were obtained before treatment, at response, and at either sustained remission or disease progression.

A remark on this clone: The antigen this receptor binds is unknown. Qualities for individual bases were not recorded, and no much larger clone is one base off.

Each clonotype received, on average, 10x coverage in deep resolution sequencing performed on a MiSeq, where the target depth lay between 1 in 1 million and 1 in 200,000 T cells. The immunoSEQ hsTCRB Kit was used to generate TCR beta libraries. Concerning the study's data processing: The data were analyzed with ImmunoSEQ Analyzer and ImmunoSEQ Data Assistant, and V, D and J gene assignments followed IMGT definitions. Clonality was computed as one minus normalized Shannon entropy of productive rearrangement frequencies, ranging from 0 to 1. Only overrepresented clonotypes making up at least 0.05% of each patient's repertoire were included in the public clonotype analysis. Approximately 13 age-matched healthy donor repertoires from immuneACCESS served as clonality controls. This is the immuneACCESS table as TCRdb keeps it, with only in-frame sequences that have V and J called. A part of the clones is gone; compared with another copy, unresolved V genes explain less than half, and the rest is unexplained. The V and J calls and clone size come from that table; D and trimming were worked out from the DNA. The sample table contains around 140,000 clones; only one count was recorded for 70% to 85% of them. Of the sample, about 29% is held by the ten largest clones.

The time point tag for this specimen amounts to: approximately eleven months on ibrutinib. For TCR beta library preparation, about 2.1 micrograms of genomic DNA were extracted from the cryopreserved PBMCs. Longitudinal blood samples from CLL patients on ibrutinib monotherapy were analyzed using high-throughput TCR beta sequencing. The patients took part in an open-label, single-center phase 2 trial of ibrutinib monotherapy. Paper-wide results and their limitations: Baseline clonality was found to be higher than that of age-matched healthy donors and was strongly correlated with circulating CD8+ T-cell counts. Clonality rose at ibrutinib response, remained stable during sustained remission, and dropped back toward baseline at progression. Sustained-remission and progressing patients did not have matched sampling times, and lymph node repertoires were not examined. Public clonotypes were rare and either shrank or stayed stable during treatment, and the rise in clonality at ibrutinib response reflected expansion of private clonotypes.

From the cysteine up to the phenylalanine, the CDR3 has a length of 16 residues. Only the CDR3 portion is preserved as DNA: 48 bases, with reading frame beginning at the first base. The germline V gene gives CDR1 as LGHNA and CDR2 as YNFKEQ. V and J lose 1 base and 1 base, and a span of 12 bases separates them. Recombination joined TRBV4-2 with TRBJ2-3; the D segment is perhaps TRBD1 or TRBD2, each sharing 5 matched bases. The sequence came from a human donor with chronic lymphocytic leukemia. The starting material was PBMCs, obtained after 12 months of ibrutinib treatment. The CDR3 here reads CASSQVTGAGTDTQYF. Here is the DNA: TGTGCCAGCAGCCAAGTAACCGGGGCTGGCACAGATACGCAGTATTTT.